The entry that follows covers one T cell receptor beta chain sequence. The antigen is not known. The study ran its PCR with 60 Vbeta and 13 Jbeta primers. Only in-frame clones appear in the TCRdb table, and some are missing; sequencing was by immunoSEQ multiplex PCR. This sample has 180,000 or so clones, with 75% to 85% found just once. This sample stems from a study of cytomegalovirus exposure and HLA in healthy donors. Study as a whole: A preliminary data release comprised tens of millions of unique TCRs obtained from HLA-typed donors.

Whole-study findings and limits: Follow-up analysis later connected one missense variant in DCLRE1C with trimming of TCR beta V- and J-genes. Later analysis suggested links between common viral pathogens and several top significant clusters. Researchers catalogued 150 or so TCR beta chains as cytomegalovirus-associated.

Sequencing was carried out using PBMCs. This TCR was recovered from a woman younger than 35 in good health and CMV-seropositive.

CDR3 DNA: TGTGCCAGCAGCTTAGGTGGGACAGGGAGGAAACTGTTTTTT. It specifies CASSLGGTGRKLFF. The chain carries TRBV7-2 and TRBJ1-4; 9 bases align to TRBD1. The CDR3 consists of 14 residues. Germline assignment: CDR1 SGHTA and CDR2 FQGNSA. The trim removed 1 base at V and 11 bases at J, leaving 5 bases unmatched.